Presented here are 23 T cell receptor beta chains from one specimen sequenced in a study of STAT3 mutations in large granular lymphocyte leukemia. Clones were read by immunoSEQ multiplex PCR, and TCRdb kept only the in-frame ones, dropping some. The sample includes 9,000 to 15,000 clones, more than 75% of them seen just once. Findings of the study overall: Every T-cell large granular lymphocyte leukemia patient had at least one immunodominant TCR beta clonotype.

These receptors lack a known antigen. Sequenced: peripheral blood mononuclear cells. These receptors all stem from a man in his sixties with T-cell large granular lymphocyte leukemia. Some clones in this sample may be carry-over from other donors' samples.

This chain connects TRBV7-9 to TRBJ2-7; D possibly corresponds to TRBD1 (5 bases). V was shortened by 2 bases and J by 5 bases, with 16 bases between the two germline ends. CDR3 length: 15 residues. Germline loops: CDR1 SEHNR, CDR2 FQNEAQ (reference sequence). CDR3 in amino acids: CASSLNGQGPNEQYF. Here the CDR3 DNA reads TGTGCCAGCAGCTTAAATGGGCAGGGCCCGAACGAGCAGTACTTC.

This rearrangement joins TRBV27 to TRBJ1-2; the D is unclear. Germline CDR1 reads MNHEY; CDR2 reads SMNVEV (reference sequence). The V end was cut by 6 bases, the J end by 3 bases, with 17 bases between. The CDR3 consists of 15 residues. CDR3 residues: CASRYGSRQDYGYTF. The CDR3 coding sequence is TGTGCCAGCAGATACGGGTCCCGCCAGGACTATGGCTACACCTTC.

The chain links TRBV7-3 to TRBJ2-1; TRBD2 agrees at 11 bases. J gave up 5 bases and V 2 bases, and 2 bases lay outside the gene matches. CDR3 length: 15 amino acids. Germline loops: CDR1 SGHTA, CDR2 FQGTGA. CDR3: CASSLGGLADNEQFF. CDR3 DNA: TGTGCCAGCAGCTTAGGGGGACTAGCGGACAATGAGCAGTTCTTC.

The rearrangement uses TRBV28 and TRBJ1-4, with no clear D. CDR1 and CDR2 from the germline V gene are MDHEN and SYDVKM. Trimming took 3 bases from V and 3 from J, leaving 14 bases between them. This CDR3 contains 16 residues. This CDR3 is CASSLGGSRSNEKLFF. DNA of the CDR3: TGTGCCAGCAGTTTGGGTGGATCAAGGTCTAATGAAAAACTGTTTTTT.

The rearrangement joins TRBV29-1 to TRBJ2-6, with D possibly matching TRBD1 (6 bases). Looked up from germline, CDR1 is SQVTM and CDR2 is ANQGSEA. The CDR3 contains 19 residues. Trimming removed 1 base from V and 0 bases from J, with 19 bases in between. Here the CDR3 reads CSVEGDRLFGHSGANVLTF. The CDR3 DNA sequence: TGCAGCGTTGAAGGAGACAGGCTGTTTGGGCACTCTGGGGCCAACGTCCTGACTTTC.

This clone was seen a few times. This chain connects TRBV28 to TRBJ2-7, with TRBD2 matching over 7 bases. CDR1 and CDR2 from the germline V gene are MDHEN and SYDVKM. This CDR3 has 15 residues. With V trimmed by 6 bases and J by 2 bases, 10 bases remained unmatched. In DNA, the CDR3 is TGTGCCAGCAGCCCCCCAAGCGGGAACACCTACGAGCAGTACTTC. Its protein is CASSPPSGNTYEQYF.

For the CDR3, the DNA is TGTGCCAGCAGCTTAAAACTAGCGGGGGTCACAGATACGCAGTATTTT. Its protein is CASSLKLAGVTDTQYF. The chain joins TRBV7-2 to TRBJ2-3, with 11 bases lining up with TRBD2. The V and J ends lost 2 bases and 2 bases, in that order; junction bases with no gene match: 3. CDR1 is SGHTA, CDR2 FQGNSA, per germline. The CDR3 is made up of 16 amino acids.

This clone occurred a few times. The genes are TRBV30 and TRBJ1-4, with D unresolved. This CDR3 region has 13 residues. The germline CDR1 and CDR2 sequences are GTSNPN and SVGIG (reference sequence). V lost 5 bases to trimming and J lost 8 bases, with 15 bases between them. The CDR3 loop reads CAWSYRLEEKLFF. The CDR3 nucleotides are TGTGCCTGGTCATATCGGTTGGAAGAAAAACTGTTTTTT.

V is TRBV5-6 and J is TRBJ2-7; the D gene is possibly TRBD1 (5 bases). The CDR3 length is 15 residues. From germline, CDR1 is SGHDT and CDR2 YYEEEE. V gave up 3 bases and J gave up 3 bases, with 16 bases separating them. CDR3 residues: CASSSTKDNYYEQYF. The CDR3, as DNA: TGTGCCAGCAGCTCTACAAAGGACAACTACTACGAGCAGTACTTC.

CDR3 nucleotides: TGTGCCAGCAGAACAGGCCCCTACGAGCAGTACTTC. It specifies CASRTGPYEQYF. The V and J genes are TRBV25-1 and TRBJ2-7, with a weak D call TRBD1 (5 bases). V lost 6 bases to trimming and J lost 2 bases, with 8 bases between them. CDR1 MGHDK and CDR2 SYGVNS come from the germline V gene. The CDR3 has 12 amino acids.

The chain couples TRBV5-1 to TRBJ2-1, with 10 bases aligning to TRBD2. With V trimmed by 4 bases and J by 5 bases, 6 bases remained unmatched. This CDR3 has 15 residues. Germline assignment: CDR1 SGHRS and CDR2 YFSETQ. CDR3 DNA: TGCGCCAGCAGCAATTCAGCGGGAGGGGACAATGAGCAGTTCTTC. Translated, it gives CASSNSAGGDNEQFF.

The rearrangement joins TRBV5-1 to TRBJ1-2; TRBD1 aligns across 9 bases. J gave up 7 bases and V 1 base, and 8 bases lay outside the gene matches. CDR1 SGHRS and CDR2 YFSETQ come from the germline V gene. The CDR3 covers 15 residues. In DNA form, the CDR3 reads TGCGCCAGCAGCTTGATCCCGGGACAGGGAAGTGGCTACACCTTC. This gives the protein CASSLIPGQGSGYTF.

The chain carries TRBV14 and TRBJ2-7, with TRBD2 identical over 14 bases. V dropped 1 base and J dropped 9; count of bases not matched to a gene: 11. The CDR3 sequence is 17 residues long. Germline CDR1 and CDR2: SGHDN and FVKESK. The CDR3 spells CASSQAIGLAGGVRQYF. CDR3 sequence (DNA): TGTGCCAGCAGCCAAGCAATAGGACTAGCGGGAGGAGTTAGGCAGTACTTC.

This clone was found once. The genes are TRBV28 and TRBJ1-5, with D hard to call. The length of the CDR3 is 14 residues. Trimming shortened V by 4 bases and J by 2 bases, and 9 bases separated the two germline ends. CDR1 is MDHEN, CDR2 SYDVKM, per germline. Here the CDR3 DNA reads TGTGCCAGCAGTTCCTTGACGGGCAATCAGCCCCAGCATTTT. Residues: CASSSLTGNQPQHF.

This clone was observed once. This chain joins TRBV4-2 and TRBJ2-1; no reliable D call. V was clipped by 4 bases and J by 4 bases, with 5 bases between them. There are 12 residues in the CDR3. Germline CDR1 LGHNA, CDR2 YNFKEQ. CDR3 in DNA: TGTGCCAGCAGCCTGGGTTACAATGAGCAGTTCTTC. Translating gives CASSLGYNEQFF.

The chain is built from TRBV2 and TRBJ2-1; TRBD1 agrees at 9 bases. CDR1 and CDR2 from the germline V gene are SNHLY and FYNNEI. The CDR3 is 15 residues long. V gave up 5 bases and J gave up 2 bases; unmatched junction bases: 4. The CDR3 coding sequence is TGTGCCAGCAGTCGAGACAGGGGGACCTACAATGAGCAGTTCTTC. This translates into CASSRDRGTYNEQFF.

Worth noting for this clone: In this CDR3 the conserved last residue, phenylalanine or tryptophan, is missing, so a read error is likely. Because the CDR3's place on the DNA is in doubt, the DNA is left out and the CDR3 is given as listed by TCRdb. V is TRBV14 and J is TRBJ2-7; the table's D call, TRBD1, has no DNA check behind it. Germline V gene lookup returns CDR1 SGHDN and CDR2 FVKESK. The CDR3 is 12 residues long, counting both termini. The CDR3 protein is CASSQGPGPPHL.

The chain has TRBV25-1 and TRBJ2-1; TRBD2 agrees at 13 bases. CDR3 size: 17 residues. The V gene's germline CDR1 is MGHDK and CDR2 SYGVNS. The V and J ends lost 2 bases and 7 bases, in that order; junction bases with no gene match: 8. CDR3 bases: TGTGCCAGCAGTGAAACCTCGGGACTAGCGGGAATGAATGAGCAGTTCTTC. Its translation is CASSETSGLAGMNEQFF.

The rearrangement links TRBV30 to TRBJ2-6, with a weak D call TRBD1 (5 bases). Trimming took 0 bases from V and 2 from J, leaving 14 bases between them. This CDR3 region has 17 residues. The germline gives CDR1 GTSNPN, CDR2 SVGIG (reference sequence). The CDR3 loop is CAWSVMLGQTGANVLTF. The CDR3 DNA is TGTGCCTGGAGTGTCATGTTGGGGCAAACTGGGGCCAACGTCCTGACTTTC.

The V gene is TRBV5-1, the J gene TRBJ2-1, with no clear D. V lost 0 bases and J 7 bases, leaving 17 bases between the germline ends. This CDR3 is built from 16 residues. From germline, CDR1 is SGHRS and CDR2 YFSETQ. The CDR3 spells CASSLVEFLERNEQFF. The CDR3 DNA reads TGCGCCAGCAGCTTGGTGGAGTTCTTAGAACGGAATGAGCAGTTCTTC.

This clone was seen a single time. DNA of the CDR3: TGCGCCAGCAAACAAACATTTGCCGCAGATACGCAGTATTTT. The encoded protein is CASKQTFAADTQYF. The chain couples TRBV4-3 to TRBJ2-3; D uncertain. The CDR3 is 14 residues long. The germline CDR1 and CDR2 sequences are LGHNA and YSLEER. V was cut by 7 bases and J by 4 bases, with 15 bases left in between.

The V call is TRBV5-1, the J call TRBJ2-7; TRBD2 agrees at 9 bases. This CDR3 has 14 residues. V shed 4 bases, J shed 2 bases, and the junction held 4 bases outside the gene matches. The germline gives CDR1 SGHRS, CDR2 YFSETQ. DNA for the CDR3: TGCGCCAGCAGCGTAAGCGGGAGGACCTACGAGCAGTACTTC. Its translation: CASSVSGRTYEQYF.

The V and J genes are TRBV5-1 and TRBJ1-1; D is possibly TRBD1 (5 bases). Germline V gives CDR1 SGHRS, CDR2 YFSETQ. V was trimmed by 3 bases and J by 1 base, leaving 10 bases between them. The CDR3 length is 14 residues. This CDR3 reads CASSSGPPNTEAFF. The CDR3 nucleotides read TGCGCCAGCAGCTCGGGACCGCCGAACACTGAAGCTTTCTTT.